The clone carrying this TCR beta chain has a handful of counts. The antigen is not known. These data are taken from a study of beta chain features in type 1 diabetes. Study overall: Healthy donors resembled patients in age, gender and cell yields.

Isolated RNA was reverse transcribed in full, so expressed TCRB transcripts were sequenced. TCRdb's copy holds only in-frame clones and misses some; the assay was immunoSEQ multiplex PCR. The table has around 450,000 clones, roughly an eighth seen once. Study-wide results and caveats: TCRB repertoires of naive, central memory and Treg cells appeared more similar among patients than among healthy donors.

Only one heparinised blood draw was taken per donor, and its volume averaged roughly 0.12 L. Trimming pared 5 bases from V and 2 bases from J, leaving 9 bases between. This CDR3 comprises 13 residues. Per the germline V gene, CDR1 is MNHEY and CDR2 is SMNVEV (reference sequence). This TCR derives from a woman under 30 in good health. The rearrangement joins TRBV27 to TRBJ1-2; maybe TRBD1 (5 bases). Sequenced input: naive CD4+ T cells from blood. The CDR3 protein is CASSQGRNYGYTF. CDR3 DNA: TGTGCCAGCAGTCAGGGACGGAACTATGGCTACACCTTC.